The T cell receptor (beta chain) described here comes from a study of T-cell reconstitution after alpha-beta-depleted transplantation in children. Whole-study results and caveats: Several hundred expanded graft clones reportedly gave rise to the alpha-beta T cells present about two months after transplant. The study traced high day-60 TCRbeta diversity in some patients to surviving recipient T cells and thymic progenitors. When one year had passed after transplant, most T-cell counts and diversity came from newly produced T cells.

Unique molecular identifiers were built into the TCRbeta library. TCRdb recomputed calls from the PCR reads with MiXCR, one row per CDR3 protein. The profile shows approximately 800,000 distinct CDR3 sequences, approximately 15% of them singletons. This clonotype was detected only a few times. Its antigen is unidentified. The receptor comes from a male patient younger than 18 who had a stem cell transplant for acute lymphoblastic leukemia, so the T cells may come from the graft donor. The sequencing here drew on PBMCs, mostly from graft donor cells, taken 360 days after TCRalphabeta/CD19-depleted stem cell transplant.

CDR3 residues: CASSLSFGGSADTQYF. Written as DNA, the CDR3 is TGTGCCAGCAGCTTAAGCTTCGGCGGGAGCGCAGATACGCAGTATTTT. The gene calls are TRBV7-9 and TRBJ2-3; 7 nucleotides agree with TRBD2. V lost 2 bases, J lost 4 bases, and 9 bases stayed unmatched. Germline CDR1 is SEHNR and CDR2 is FQNEAQ (reference sequence). This CDR3 is built from 16 residues.